These 12 T cell receptor beta chains share one sample of origin, sequenced in a study of neurological immune-mediated disorders. TCRdb fed the 5' RACE reads into MiXCR, producing one record per CDR3 protein. This table holds some 55,000 distinct CDR3 sequences, 7% to 9% found once. As for time point: longitudinal time-point 3. The sequenced material came from PBMCs. These receptors originate from a middle-aged woman in good health.

Concerning this clonotype itself: Possible read error: a much larger clone is one base away. The CDR3 loop is CSASQRYSQPQHF. The CDR3 nucleotides read TGCAGTGCTTCTCAGAGATACAGTCAGCCCCAGCATTTT. V usage is TRBV20-1 and J usage is TRBJ1-5; no firm D call. Trimming removed 5 bases at V and 6 bases at J, with 14 bases between. The CDR3 covers 13 residues. CDR1 and CDR2 from the germline V gene are DFQATT and SNEGSKA (reference sequence).

This clonotype has ten or more counts. The gene calls are TRBV20-1 and TRBJ1-3; 7 bases are a match to TRBD1. Germline CDR1 reads DFQATT; CDR2 reads SNEGSKA (reference sequence). The J segment lost 0 bases and the V segment lost 3 bases, leaving 8 bases of the junction unmatched. The CDR3 contains 16 residues. CDR3 coding DNA: TGCAGTGCTAGGCGACCAGGGGGGAGCTCTGGAAACACCATATATTTT. Its translation is CSARRPGGSSGNTIYF.

This clonotype was recorded at least ten times. The rearrangement links TRBV5-5 to TRBJ1-4; TRBD1 matches 10 bases. V shed 7 bases, J shed 7 bases, and the junction held 4 bases outside the gene matches. This CDR3 is 13 amino acids long. The germline V gene encodes CDR1 SGHKS and CDR2 YYEKEE (reference sequence). The CDR3 bases are TGTGCCAGCGGGGACAGGGGCAGTGAAAAACTGTTTTTT. Amino acid sequence: CASGDRGSEKLFF.

This clonotype was detected many times. V and J are TRBV20-1 and TRBJ1-6, with TRBD1 matching 9 bases. Unmatched junction bases numbered 7, after V lost 6 bases and J lost 7 bases. CDR3 length equals 14 residues. Germline loops: CDR1 DFQATT, CDR2 SNEGSKA (reference sequence). CDR3 loop: CSAKQGAGNSPLHF. DNA of the CDR3: TGCAGTGCGAAACAGGGGGCTGGGAATTCACCCCTCCACTTT.

This clonotype was seen a few times. CDR3 DNA: TGTGCCAGCAGCTCGTGGGGCGGGAGGATCACAGATACGCAGTATTTT. This codes for CASSSWGGRITDTQYF. V and J are TRBV5-6 and TRBJ2-3; 8 bases line up with TRBD2. J was trimmed by 2 bases and V by 3 bases; bases with no gene match: 8. The CDR3 length is 16 residues. In germline, CDR1 is SGHDT, CDR2 YYEEEE.

This clonotype was seen ten or more times. This chain connects TRBV20-1 to TRBJ1-4; D may be TRBD1 (5 bases). CDR1 and CDR2 (germline): DFQATT, SNEGSKA (reference sequence). This CDR3 is 16 amino acids long. V was shortened by 5 bases and J by 8 bases, with 24 bases between the two germline ends. The CDR3 spells CSASSLRRGMDEKLFF. CDR3 bases: TGCAGTGCTTCATCCCTGAGGAGGGGAATGGACGAAAAACTGTTTTTT.

This clonotype was detected ten times or more. A much larger clone differs by one base, so this may be a read error. The genes are TRBV10-3 and TRBJ1-5; D remains ambiguous. The CDR3 extends over 12 amino acids. CDR1 is ENHRY, CDR2 SYGVKD, per germline. Trimming removed 3 bases from V and 4 bases from J, with 4 bases in between. This CDR3 reads CAISDRNQPQHF. CDR3 nucleotides: TGTGCCATCAGTGACAGGAATCAGCCCCAGCATTTT.

In this sample, this clonotype turned up many times. The chain recombines TRBV12-3 or TRBV12-4 with TRBJ1-2; possible D gene TRBD1, 6 bases. CDR3 size: 13 residues. Trimming shortened V by 3 bases and J by 2 bases, and 7 bases separated the two germline ends. CDR3 amino acids: CASSLDRNYGYTF. CDR3 bases: TGTGCCAGCAGTTTGGACAGAAACTATGGCTACACCTTC.

This clonotype has ten or more counts. The chain couples TRBV7-8 to TRBJ1-6; D is undetermined. CDR1 is SGHVS and CDR2 is FQNEAQ in the germline V gene. Trimming removed 1 base from V and 14 bases from J, with 9 bases in between. CDR3 length: 12 amino acids. The chain's CDR3 is CASSLGHSALHF. DNA for the CDR3: TGTGCCAGCAGCTTAGGGCATTCGGCCCTCCACTTT. Based on the CDR3 plus reference TRBV7-8 and TRBJ1-6, the full variable domain is GAGVSQSPRYKVAKRGQDVALRCDPISGHVSLFWYQQALGQGPEFLTYFQNEAQLDKSGLPSDRFFAERPEGSVSTLKIQRTQQEDSAVYLCASSLGHSALHFGNGTRLTVT.

This clonotype was recorded many times. The chain employs TRBV5-8 and TRBJ1-5, with TRBD1 matching over 8 bases. CDR1 and CDR2 (germline): SGHTS, YDEGEE. V shed 4 bases and J 6 bases; nucleotides not matched to a gene: 9. CDR3 size: 15 residues. The CDR3 nucleotides read TGTGCCAGCAGCCAAACAGGACAGGGCAGTCAGCCCCAGCATTTT. Its protein product is CASSQTGQGSQPQHF.

This clonotype was seen repeatedly, ten times or more. V and J are TRBV20-1 and TRBJ1-4; D gene uncertain. V lost 3 bases to trimming and J lost 6 bases, with 5 bases between them. In germline, CDR1 is DFQATT, CDR2 SNEGSKA (reference sequence). The CDR3 has 11 amino acids. This CDR3 is CSASLHEKLFF. CDR3 DNA: TGCAGTGCTAGTCTTCATGAAAAACTGTTTTTT.

This clonotype was observed at least ten times. The chain employs TRBV6-2 or TRBV6-3 and TRBJ1-2; D unclear. This CDR3 is 14 amino acids long. The germline V gene has CDR1 MNHEY and CDR2 SVGEGT. V lost 6 bases and J lost 9, with 20 bases in between. This CDR3 is CASRPFSTIQRYTF. CDR3 nucleotides: TGTGCCAGCAGACCATTTTCCACCATACAACGCTACACCTTC.